The TCR beta chain under discussion was sequenced for a study of cytomegalovirus exposure and HLA in healthy donors (dated by TCRdb to between 2016 and 2019). For the study in its entirety: An earlier analysis of several hundred of the donors reported roughly 300 Gb of sequence data and 117 million unique TCR beta sequences obtained from 180 million or so T cells. Every discovery cohort repertoire had been produced on one sequencing platform. In addition to the first cohort of 666 subjects, a separate validation cohort of approximately 130 different subjects was used. Rather than using new phenotypic data, the later analysis identified candidate immune exposures from TCR beta sequences and from how often those sequences occurred across donors. Among several hundred genotyped donors of the cohort, an average of approximately 220,000 unique TCR beta nucleotide sequences was sequenced per donor, of which approximately 18% were non-productive. The study profiled the T cell repertoires of hundreds of subjects by immunosequencing and related them to cytomegalovirus serostatus. Five DR-DQ haplotypes were treated as single units for association and clustering because of strong linkage in the cohort. An earlier analysis of 587 of the donors used high-throughput TCR beta sequencing to judge whether each TCR beta V gene segment behaved as functional or pseudogenic. To predict cytomegalovirus infection status, the study brought together high-throughput TCR immunosequencing, statistical association of individual TCRs with disease status, and machine learning. Donor age, sex, ethnicity and CMV serostatus were compiled together with the repertoire data. About 300 gigabases of sequencing data and approximately 80 million unique TCR sequences were included in an early release covering 550 to 800 HLA-typed donors. Both class I and class II loci were covered by HLA typing, at four-digit resolution. The number of donors typed differed by locus, with about 629-630 for A, B, C, DRB1 and DQB1, about 500 for DQA1, under 610 for DPA1, and around 450 for DPB1. A later genetic analysis used genome-wide SNP genotypes for about 60% of the roughly 700 donors, treating that subset as a discovery cohort. The study aimed to test whether cataloging public T cell receptors could reveal signatures of past pathogen exposure. The genetic ancestry cluster associated with self-reported Caucasian donors included about 84% of the roughly 360 genotyped donors. In a later analysis, previously published TCR beta repertoires from about 670 donors were re-analyzed and high-resolution HLA genotyping was added so that TCR occurrence patterns could be studied.

The germline V gene encodes CDR1 SGHAT and CDR2 FQDESV (reference sequence). From its cysteine to its phenylalanine, the CDR3 spans 14 amino acids. Solely the CDR3 DNA is kept, with 42 bases framed from the first base. V loses 5 bases, J loses 3 bases, and the germline ends lie 10 bases apart. The cohort comprised approximately 700 healthy bone marrow donors. At the time of sampling, every cohort member was nominally healthy, though immune exposures that went unrecorded were likely present. The donor was CMV seronegative and belonged to the group of over 350 seronegative cohort members. A peripheral blood sample was provided by each donor, and peripheral blood mononuclear cells were used for TCR beta sequencing. The Qiagen DNeasy Blood Extraction Kit was used to extract genomic DNA from the blood cell samples. Study-wide conclusions, independent of this receptor: Because counts were too low, fewer than 20 rarely observed V segments, including chromosome 9 orphons, were excluded from the earlier analysis of 587 of the donors. An association between a missense DCLRE1C variant and V-gene and J-gene trimming of TCR beta chains was found in a later genetic analysis and replicated in an independent cohort. Linkage disequilibrium might explain the correlated functional status among segregating V segments, but an unknown experimental factor could not be excluded. The cohort was sequenced for TCR beta chains only, and without alpha or paired-chain data the features that could be detected were limited. When HLA alleles, especially DR and DQ, strongly co-occurred, attributing TCR associations to individual alleles was difficult. CMV serostatus was the only immune exposure information available for the cohort. In both the original and validation cohorts, the classifier was reported to diagnose cytomegalovirus status with high specificity and sensitivity. In a later analysis, 16,951 TCR beta sequences were associated with specific HLA alleles at a false discovery rate of 0.05. A few of the identified cytomegalovirus-associated TCR beta chains were confirmed in vitro to be specific for cytomegalovirus antigens. According to a later analysis, TCR association rates differed among HLA loci, with DRB1 alleles showing the most associated TCRs and HLA-C alleles showing the fewest. In a later analysis, most CMV-associated TCR beta chains were found to appear HLA-restricted, with HLA associations seemingly driven largely by CMV exposure. A further reported finding was that TCR beta sequences accurately predicted the HLA-A and HLA-B alleles for most subjects in the first cohort. The authors suggested that the approach could potentially be extended to other disease states and immunological phenotypes. A total of 164 TCR beta chains were listed by the study as associated with cytomegalovirus. Roughly uniform sequencing depth across donors was assumed in presence/absence analyses, although this assumption may not hold. Broadly in line with IMGT annotations, most TCR beta V segments showed up in productive rearrangements about 87% or about 30% of the time in an earlier analysis of a few hundred of the donors. Compared with the approximately 710-donor mean, donors in an Asian-associated ancestry cluster had fewer N-insertions in productive TCRs, according to a later genetic analysis. In a later analysis, HLA-associated TCR beta chains showed more clonal expansion and lower generation probabilities than non-associated chains that were equally common. Because the 87-base-pair reads could not distinguish some IMGT-functional V segments, including TRBV6-2 and TRBV6-3, those segments were excluded. Because HLA typing was unavailable for some donors at each locus, only the typed subset was used in association tests. A cluster of highly shared sequence variants was judged likely to be a technical artifact of the sequencing pipeline. In a later analysis, several top co-occurrence clusters were reported to appear linked to parvovirus B19, influenza, CMV and Epstein-Barr virus. While some public TCRs were present in many individuals, most TCR sequences turned up only very rarely across donors.

To prepare the library, the immunoSEQ multiplex PCR assay was applied. A mixture of 60 forward primers for TCR Vbeta segments and 13 reverse primers for TCR Jbeta segments was used in the multiplex PCR. The CDR3 region of rearranged TCR beta genes was amplified from genomic DNA by a multiplex PCR assay. The Illumina HiSeq System was used to sequence the amplified TCR beta libraries as 87-base-pair reads. The paper's data handling went like this. In a later analysis, around 80 million unique TCR beta chains were counted across the approximately 640 repertoires, and about 10 million of these chains were shared by at least two donors. A nearest-neighbor algorithm error-corrected the raw reads and collapsed the reads into unique sequences, merging closely related sequences to remove PCR and sequencing errors. CDR3 sequences were aligned to IMGT reference sequences to assign V, D and J gene segments. Each retained sequence needed at least a six-nucleotide match to both a V gene segment and a J gene segment. A rearrangement was called productive if the CDR3 had no stop codons and remained in frame with V and J, and every other rearrangement was called non-productive. CDR3 was defined according to IMGT convention as the region running from the second conserved V-encoded cysteine to the conserved J-encoded phenylalanine. Sequences without an unambiguous match to a single V gene segment were excluded from the earlier analysis of 500 to 700 of the donors. An earlier analysis of a few hundred of the donors called V segments functional above 56.7% productive rearrangements and segregating when the between-donor standard deviation exceeded 5%. A statistical classification framework was developed to diagnose cytomegalovirus status using the catalog of TCR beta chain sequences. In a later analysis, V and J genes were assigned by comparing TCR nucleotide sequences against IMGT/GENE-DB human TR gene sequences. The TCRdist pipeline was used in a later analysis to assign CDR3 sequences and most-parsimonious VDJ recombination scenarios. In a later analysis, each TCR beta chain was defined by its CDR3 amino acid sequence together with its V-gene family, and reads lacking a unique V-gene family were excluded. To address suspected cross-contamination and a sequencing artifact, a later analysis removed some 620 highly shared, low-generation-probability nucleotide sequences. A later analysis calculated a clonal expansion index for each public chain from normalized within-repertoire ranks of inferred template counts. In a later analysis, generation probabilities were computed using a VDJ recombination model fitted to out-of-frame rearrangements, and the results were checked against IGoR. A later analysis scored TCR-TCR, TCR-HLA and TCR-CMV co-occurrence with hypergeometric tests, applying a repertoire-size bias correction to TCR pairs. In a later analysis, false discovery rates were estimated by permuting HLA or CMV assignments 20 times. In a later analysis, co-occurring TCRs were grouped with DBSCAN, and TCRdist sequence similarity was added when clustering was performed within HLA-allele-positive subsets. Repertoires with fewer than 30,000 or more than 120,000 public chains, plus five repertoires with anomalous nucleotide sharing, were excluded from co-occurrence clustering. In its TCRdb copy, this immuneACCESS table keeps in-frame sequences only and misses some clones. Where compared with another copy, unresolved V genes explain less than half of these, and the others have no known cause. V and J calls and clone size follow that table, whereas D and trimming were derived from the DNA. The sample table lists 160,000 or so clones, approximately 80% of them with a count of one. The ten largest clonotypes hold about 1.4% of the sample.

A note on this clone: The antigen it binds to is not known. No much larger clone is present one base from it, and per-base qualities are unavailable.

Sequenced material: PBMCs. Recombination linked TRBV11-1 to TRBJ1-4; the D segment could be TRBD1, given 6 matching bases. This sequence was found in a woman in her late teens or twenties in good health and CMV-seronegative. The nucleotides read TGTGCCAGCAGCGCGGACAGATCTAATGAAAAACTGTTTTTT. It is translated as CASSADRSNEKLFF.